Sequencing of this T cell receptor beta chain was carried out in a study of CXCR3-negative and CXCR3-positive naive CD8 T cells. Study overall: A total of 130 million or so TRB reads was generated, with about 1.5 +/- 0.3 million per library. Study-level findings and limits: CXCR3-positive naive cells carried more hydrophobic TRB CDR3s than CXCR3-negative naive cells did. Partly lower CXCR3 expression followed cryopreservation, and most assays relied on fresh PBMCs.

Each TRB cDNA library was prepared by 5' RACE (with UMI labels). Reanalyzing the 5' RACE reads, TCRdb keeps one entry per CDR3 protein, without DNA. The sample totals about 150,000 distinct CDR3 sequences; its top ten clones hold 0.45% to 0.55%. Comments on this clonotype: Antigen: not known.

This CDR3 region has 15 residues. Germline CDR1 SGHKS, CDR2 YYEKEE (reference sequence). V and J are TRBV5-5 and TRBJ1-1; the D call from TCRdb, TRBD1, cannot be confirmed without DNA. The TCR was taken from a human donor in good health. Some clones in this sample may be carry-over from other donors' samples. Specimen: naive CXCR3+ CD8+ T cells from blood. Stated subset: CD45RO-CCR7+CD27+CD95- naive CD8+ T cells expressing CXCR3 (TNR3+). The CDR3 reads CASSWTGQKNTEAFF.